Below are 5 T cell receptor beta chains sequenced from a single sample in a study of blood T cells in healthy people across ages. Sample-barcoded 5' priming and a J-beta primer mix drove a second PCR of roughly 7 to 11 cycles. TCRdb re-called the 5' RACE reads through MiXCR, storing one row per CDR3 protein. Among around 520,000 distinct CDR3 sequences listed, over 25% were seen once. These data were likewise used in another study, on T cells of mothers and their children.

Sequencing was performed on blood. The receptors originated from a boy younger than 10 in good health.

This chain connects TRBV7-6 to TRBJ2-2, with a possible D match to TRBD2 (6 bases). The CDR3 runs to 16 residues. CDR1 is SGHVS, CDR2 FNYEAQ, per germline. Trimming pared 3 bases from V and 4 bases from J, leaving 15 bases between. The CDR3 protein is CASSFYRAGSTGELFF. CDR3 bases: TGTGCCAGCAGCTTTTACCGGGCGGGGAGCACCGGGGAGCTGTTTTTT.

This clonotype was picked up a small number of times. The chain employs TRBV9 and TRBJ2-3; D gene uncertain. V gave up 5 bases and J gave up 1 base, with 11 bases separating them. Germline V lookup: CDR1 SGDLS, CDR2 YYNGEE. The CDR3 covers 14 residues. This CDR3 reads CASSLGFGTDTQYF. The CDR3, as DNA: TGTGCCAGCAGTCTAGGGTTCGGCACAGATACGCAGTATTTT.

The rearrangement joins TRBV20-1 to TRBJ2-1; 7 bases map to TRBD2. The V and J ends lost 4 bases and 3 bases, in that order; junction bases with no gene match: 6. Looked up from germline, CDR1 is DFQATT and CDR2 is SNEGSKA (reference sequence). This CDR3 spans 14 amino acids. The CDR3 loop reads CSAKQAGFYNEQFF. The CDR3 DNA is TGCAGTGCTAAGCAAGCGGGGTTCTACAATGAGCAGTTCTTC.

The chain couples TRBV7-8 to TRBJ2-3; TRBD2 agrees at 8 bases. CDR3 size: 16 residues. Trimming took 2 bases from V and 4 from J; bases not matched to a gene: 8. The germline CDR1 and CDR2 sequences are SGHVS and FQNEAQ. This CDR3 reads CASSLFRTSLADTQYF. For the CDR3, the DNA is TGTGCCAGCAGCTTATTTCGGACTAGCCTTGCAGATACGCAGTATTTT.

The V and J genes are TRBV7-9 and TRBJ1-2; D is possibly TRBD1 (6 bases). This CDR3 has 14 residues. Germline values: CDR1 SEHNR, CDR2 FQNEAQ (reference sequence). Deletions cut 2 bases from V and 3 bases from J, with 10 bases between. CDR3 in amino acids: CASSLLNRDYGYTF. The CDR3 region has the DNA TGTGCCAGCAGCTTACTGAACAGGGACTATGGCTACACCTTC.